These 12 T cell receptor beta chains were all obtained from the same sample, sequenced in a study of blood T cell repertoires in COVID-19. Libraries were prepared by immunoSEQ multiplex PCR; TCRdb keeps only in-frame clonotypes and omits some of them. The table shows roughly 250,000 clones, with less than 85% occurring only once. Sequenced sample: peripheral blood. These receptor sequences come from a woman older than 75 with active or convalescent COVID-19.

The chain has TRBV30 and TRBJ2-1; 15 bases line up with TRBD2. The CDR3 consists of 17 residues. The V gene end was trimmed by 2 bases and the J gene end by 8 bases; junction bases not matched to a gene: 10. Germline CDR1 is GTSNPN and CDR2 is SVGIG (reference sequence). The CDR3 region is CAWSHRRGLAGGDEQFF. The CDR3 coding sequence is TGTGCCTGGAGTCACCGACGGGGACTAGCGGGGGGTGATGAGCAGTTCTTC. Together with reference TRBV30 and TRBJ2-1, the CDR3 gives the full variable domain: SQTIHQWPATLVQPVGSPLSLECTVEGTSNPNLYWYRQAAGRGLQLLFYSVGIGQISSEVPQNLSASRPQDRQFILSSKKLLLSDSGFYLCAWSHRRGLAGGDEQFFGPGTRLTVL.

This clone appeared a few times. V and J are TRBV6-5 and TRBJ2-1; 10 bases map to TRBD1. The germline CDR1 and CDR2 sequences are MNHEY and SVGAGI. The CDR3 length is 15 residues. Germline trimming cut 6 bases from V and 9 bases from J; bases unmatched to any gene: 11. CDR3 DNA: TGTGCCAGCAGCCAAGGGGGACAGGGGTGGGGTGAGCAGTTCTTC. Amino acids: CASSQGGQGWGEQFF.

J is TRBJ1-1 and V is TRBV6-5; D is possibly TRBD1 (6 bases). V was pared by 7 bases and J by 2 bases, with 17 bases between. The CDR3 covers 15 residues. Germline V gene lookup returns CDR1 MNHEY and CDR2 SVGAGI. The CDR3 loop is CASTTIGQKNTEAFF. The CDR3 DNA sequence: TGTGCCAGCACTACCATAGGACAGAAAAACACTGAAGCTTTCTTT.

The V gene is TRBV3-1 (or the pseudogene TRBV3-2), the J gene TRBJ1-5; possible D gene TRBD1, 5 bases. The CDR3 is 16 amino acids. Deletions cut 1 base from V and 2 bases from J, with 12 bases between. Per the germline V gene, CDR1 is LGHDT and CDR2 is YNNKEL (reference sequence). The CDR3 sequence is CASSQGSSTGNQPQHF. CDR3 DNA: TGTGCCAGCAGCCAAGGTTCTTCGACAGGCAATCAGCCCCAGCATTTT.

V is TRBV10-3 and J is TRBJ2-4; D possibly corresponds to TRBD2 (6 bases). Trimming took off 6 bases at V and 6 bases at J, with 12 bases between the two ends. The germline CDR1 and CDR2 sequences are ENHRY and SYGVKD. The CDR3 has 13 amino acids. This CDR3 is CAISEAGTNIQYF. The DNA of the CDR3 is TGTGCCATCAGCGAAGCGGGTACAAACATTCAGTACTTC.

The chain combines TRBV4-2 with TRBJ2-7; TRBD2 aligns across 11 bases. Germline CDR1 and CDR2: LGHNA and YNFKEQ. V trimming: 5 bases; J trimming: 2 bases; junction bases outside the gene matches: 5. There are 15 residues in the CDR3. CDR3 amino acids: CASSKTSGGTYEQYF. The CDR3 nucleotides read TGTGCCAGCAGCAAAACTAGCGGGGGAACCTACGAGCAGTACTTC.

J is TRBJ2-1 and V is TRBV30, with D possibly matching TRBD2 (5 bases). V lost 3 bases and J lost 14, with 23 bases in between. The CDR3 is made up of 14 amino acids. Germline V lookup: CDR1 GTSNPN, CDR2 SVGIG (reference sequence). The CDR3: CAWRPGFMTTQEFF. CDR3 sequence (DNA): TGTGCCTGGAGGCCGGGATTTATGACCACGCAAGAGTTCTTC.

Here the CDR3 reads CASSQGRGTQYF. CDR3 nucleotides: TGTGCCAGCAGCCAAGGTCGGGGGACCCAGTACTTC. This rearrangement joins TRBV3-1 (or the pseudogene TRBV3-2) to TRBJ2-5; D might be TRBD2 (5 bases). The germline V gene encodes CDR1 LGHDT and CDR2 YNNKEL (reference sequence). The CDR3 is 12 residues long. The V end lost 1 base, the J end lost 7 bases, and 7 bases lay between the germline ends.

The chain joins TRBV7-2 to TRBJ2-3; the D gene is possibly TRBD2 (6 bases). The CDR3 covers 12 residues. Germline V gene data show CDR1 as SGHTA and CDR2 as FQGNSA. The ends were cut back, 8 bases at V and 5 bases at J, with 11 bases in the middle. DNA of the CDR3: TGTGCCAGCTCGGCGGGGAGAGATACGCAGTATTTT. It translates to CASSAGRDTQYF. The full variable domain, with the rest looked up from reference TRBV7-2 and TRBJ2-3, is GAGVSQSPSNKVTEKGKDVELRCDPISGHTALYWYRQSLGQGLEFLIYFQGNSAPDKSGLPSDRFSAERTGGSVSTLTIQRTQQEDSAVYLCASSAGRDTQYFGPGTRLTVL.

This chain uses TRBV5-1 with TRBJ2-7; the match to TRBD2 covers 8 bases. Germline CDR1 and CDR2: SGHRS and YFSETQ. The CDR3 has 14 residues. After removal of 5 bases from V and 2 bases from J, the junction contained 6 bases not matched to a gene. This CDR3 reads CASSLAGYPYEQYF. CDR3 DNA sequence: TGCGCCAGCAGTCTAGCGGGTTATCCCTACGAGCAGTACTTC. Full variable domain (rest looked up from reference TRBV5-1 and TRBJ2-7): KAGVTQTPRYLIKTRGQQVTLSCSPISGHRSVSWYQQTPGQGLQFLFEYFSETQRNKGNFPGRFSGRQFSNSRSEMNVSTLELGDSALYLCASSLAGYPYEQYFGPGTRLTVT.

This chain uses TRBV29-1 with TRBJ2-3; the D gene is possibly TRBD2 (5 bases). Germline values: CDR1 SQVTM, CDR2 ANQGSEA. Trimming cost V 4 bases and J 5 bases, with 16 bases left between them. CDR3 length: 14 amino acids. CDR3 loop: CSVVGLAGLDTQYF. The CDR3 DNA sequence: TGCAGCGTTGTCGGGCTAGCCGGCTTAGATACGCAGTATTTT.

This chain joins TRBV19 and TRBJ2-7; perhaps TRBD2 as D (6 bases). Germline V gives CDR1 LNHDA, CDR2 SQIVND (reference sequence). The CDR3 is made up of 13 amino acids. V lost 5 bases and J 3 bases, leaving 11 bases between the germline ends. CDR3 sequence: CASSRRLGYEQYF. The CDR3 coding sequence is TGTGCCAGTAGTCGGCGACTAGGCTACGAGCAGTACTTC. Full variable domain (outside the CDR3, taken from reference TRBV19 and TRBJ2-7): DGGITQSPKYLFRKEGQNVTLSCEQNLNHDAMYWYRQDPGQGLRLIYYSQIVNDFQKGDIAEGYSVSREKKESFPLTVTSAQKNPTAFYLCASSRRLGYEQYFGPGTRLTVT.